One and the same sample provided the 17 T cell receptor beta chains below, sequenced in a study of blood T cell repertoires in COVID-19. Repertoires were generated with immunoSEQ multiplex PCR, while TCRdb's copy carries only in-frame clones and drops some. Counted here are about 360,000 clones, approximately 89% occurring once; the ten biggest clones make up 1% to 1.5%. Sequenced material: PBMCs or T cells enriched from blood (not recorded which). These receptors all stem from a man aged 25-40 years who had recovered from COVID-19.

This sequence joins TRBV6-1 and TRBJ1-2; possibly TRBD1 for D (6 bases). Trimming left V 3 bases short and J 8 bases short, with 25 bases between. CDR1 MNHNS and CDR2 SASEGT come from the germline V gene. The CDR3 runs to 17 residues. The CDR3 protein is CASSDQDRNLELEGYTF. DNA for the CDR3: TGTGCCAGCAGTGACCAGGACAGAAACTTAGAGCTAGAAGGCTACACCTTC.

The genes are TRBV30 and TRBJ1-2; D not certain. Trimming took off 0 bases at V and 6 bases at J, with 8 bases between the two ends. The CDR3 contains 12 residues. Germline CDR1 GTSNPN, CDR2 SVGIG (reference sequence). The CDR3 coding sequence is TGTGCCTGGAGTGTATTATATCATGGCTACACCTTC. As protein: CAWSVLYHGYTF.

The V gene is TRBV30, the J gene TRBJ1-5; 8 bases align to TRBD1. Looked up from germline, CDR1 is GTSNPN and CDR2 is SVGIG (reference sequence). Germline trimming cut 2 bases from V and 9 bases from J; bases unmatched to any gene: 12. This CDR3 is 15 amino acids long. Here the CDR3 reads CAWSPPDRGGGPQHF. CDR3 in DNA: TGTGCCTGGAGTCCACCAGACAGGGGCGGAGGGCCCCAGCATTTT.

The rearrangement uses TRBV2 and TRBJ1-5, with D perhaps matching TRBD1 (5 bases). V shed 2 bases and J shed 3 bases, with 11 bases lying between them. The CDR3 is 15 residues long. Germline CDR1 SNHLY, CDR2 FYNNEI. CDR3 sequence: CASSESRVNNQPQHF. CDR3 coding DNA: TGTGCCAGCAGTGAAAGCAGGGTCAACAATCAGCCCCAGCATTTT.

The chain links TRBV4-3 to TRBJ1-2; no definite D call. This CDR3 region has 13 residues. The germline gives CDR1 LGHNA, CDR2 YSLEER. V was cut by 0 bases and J by 3 bases, with 5 bases left in between. The CDR3 nucleotides read TGCGCCAGCAGCCAAGATCCCGACTATGGCTACACCTTC. Translation gives CASSQDPDYGYTF.

This chain connects TRBV6-1 to TRBJ1-5, with 8 bases that match TRBD1. Germline CDR1 is MNHNS and CDR2 is SASEGT. Unmatched junction bases numbered 2, after V lost 3 bases and J lost 1 base. The CDR3 contains 15 residues. The CDR3 nucleotides read TGTGCCAGCAGTGACAGGGGGCTAAGCAATCAGCCCCAGCATTTT. Amino acids: CASSDRGLSNQPQHF.

The J gene is TRBJ2-5, the V gene TRBV7-9; D gene unclear. CDR3 length equals 14 residues. V was clipped by 0 bases and J by 2 bases, with 7 bases between them. Per the germline V gene, CDR1 is SEHNR and CDR2 is FQNEAQ (reference sequence). CDR3 nucleotides: TGTGCCAGCAGCTTAGCCGAACTTCAAGAGACCCAGTACTTC. It is translated as CASSLAELQETQYF. The full variable domain, rest sourced from reference TRBV7-9 and TRBJ2-5, is DTGVSQNPRHKITKRGQNVTFRCDPISEHNRLYWYRQTLGQGPEFLTYFQNEAQLEKSRLLSDRFSAERPKGSFSTLEIQRTEQGDSAMYLCASSLAELQETQYFGPGTRLLVL.

This clone was counted a single time. The rearrangement links TRBV7-8 to TRBJ2-2, with a weak D call TRBD2 (6 bases). Per germline, CDR1 SGHVS and CDR2 FQNEAQ. V was clipped by 5 bases and J by 1 base, with 14 bases between them. This CDR3 has 16 residues. The CDR3 here is CASSPLGGLNTGELFF. The DNA for the CDR3 is TGTGCCAGCAGCCCCCTTGGAGGGCTGAACACCGGGGAGCTGTTTTTT.

This chain links TRBV5-1 with TRBJ1-5; D is possibly TRBD1 (5 bases). V lost 0 bases and J 0 bases, leaving 10 bases between the germline ends. This CDR3 is built from 16 residues. Germline lookup yields CDR1 SGHRS and CDR2 YFSETQ. CDR3 amino acids: CASSLEGWGSNQPQHF. The DNA for the CDR3 is TGCGCCAGCAGCTTGGAGGGGTGGGGTAGCAATCAGCCCCAGCATTTT.

This chain joins TRBV7-9 and TRBJ1-5; 8 nucleotides match TRBD1. Germline lookup yields CDR1 SEHNR and CDR2 FQNEAQ (reference sequence). The CDR3 contains 15 residues. J lost 3 bases, V lost 4 bases, and 5 bases had no gene match. The CDR3 loop reads CASSSQTGVNQPQHF. DNA for the CDR3: TGTGCCAGCAGCTCGCAGACAGGGGTCAATCAGCCCCAGCATTTT.

The V and J genes are TRBV19 and TRBJ1-1; 7 positions match TRBD1. CDR1 and CDR2 (germline): LNHDA, SQIVND (reference sequence). CDR3 length: 14 residues. J gave up 5 bases and V 3 bases, and 6 bases lay outside the gene matches. The CDR3 nucleotides read TGTGCCAGTAGTATTGGACAGGAGGGAACTGAAGCTTTCTTT. This sequence encodes CASSIGQEGTEAFF. The full variable domain, rest sourced from reference TRBV19 and TRBJ1-1, is DGGITQSPKYLFRKEGQNVTLSCEQNLNHDAMYWYRQDPGQGLRLIYYSQIVNDFQKGDIAEGYSVSREKKESFPLTVTSAQKNPTAFYLCASSIGQEGTEAFFGQGTRLTVV.

This clone was recorded only once. The chain joins TRBV2 to TRBJ2-4; D is uncertain. V was shortened by 4 bases and J by 2 bases, with 6 bases between the two germline ends. The CDR3 contains 13 residues. Germline CDR1 and CDR2: SNHLY and FYNNEI. CDR3 bases: TGTGCCAGCAGTGTCGGTTCCAAAAACATTCAGTACTTC. It yields the protein CASSVGSKNIQYF.

V gene TRBV10-3 combines with J gene TRBJ2-1; TRBD2 matches 7 bases. Germline CDR1 reads ENHRY; CDR2 reads SYGVKD. Unmatched junction bases numbered 10, after V lost 10 bases and J lost 4 bases. The CDR3 consists of 14 residues. CDR3 sequence: CATTSSGAYNEQFF. For the CDR3, the DNA is TGTGCCACCACGTCAAGCGGGGCATACAATGAGCAGTTCTTC.

This chain joins TRBV9 and TRBJ2-1; D not certain. CDR3 length: 13 residues. Trimming stripped 0 bases from V and 5 bases from J, with 6 bases between. The V gene's germline CDR1 is SGDLS and CDR2 YYNGEE. CDR3 residues: CASSVANHNEQFF. CDR3 DNA sequence: TGTGCCAGCAGCGTAGCTAATCACAATGAGCAGTTCTTC.

The J gene is TRBJ1-2, the V gene TRBV30; 8 nucleotides line up with TRBD1. The CDR3 sequence is 14 residues long. Germline CDR1 reads GTSNPN; CDR2 reads SVGIG (reference sequence). Trimming took 3 bases from V and 3 from J; bases not matched to a gene: 6. The CDR3 is CAWRLNRGDYGYTF. The CDR3, as DNA: TGTGCCTGGAGACTCAACAGGGGGGACTATGGCTACACCTTC.

This chain links TRBV11-2 with TRBJ2-1; TRBD1 is a possible D gene (6 bases). V lost 5 bases to trimming and J lost 8 bases, with 16 bases between them. The CDR3 runs to 14 residues. Looked up from germline, CDR1 is SGHAT and CDR2 is FQNNGV. The CDR3 DNA is TGTGCCAGCAGCCGAAGACCAGGGGCGGATGAGCAGTTCTTC. Translated: CASSRRPGADEQFF.

V gene TRBV9 combines with J gene TRBJ2-1; TRBD2 matches at 10 bases. Germline V gene sequence: CDR1 SGDLS, CDR2 YYNGEE. V was clipped by 0 bases and J by 7 bases; unmatched bases: 10. CDR3 length: 17 amino acids. The CDR3 DNA is TGTGCCAGCAGCGTAGTTAGCGGGGGGACCACCGTAAATGAGCAGTTCTTC. Amino acid sequence: CASSVVSGGTTVNEQFF.